This T cell receptor (beta chain) was obtained from a study of blood T cell repertoires in COVID-19. Looking at the study overall: Whether acute or convalescent, the COVID-19 samples came from the United States, Italy and Spain. From T cells, B-cell-depleted T cells, or PBMCs came the material, which was cDNA or gDNA.

Per the study methods: The assay estimated nucleated cells by amplifying reference gene primers. This table comes from immunoSEQ multiplex PCR, and its TCRdb copy is limited to in-frame clones, with some not included. V and J calls and clone size are given by that table; D and trimming were obtained from the DNA. This table has roughly 39,000 clones, about 85% appearing once. The germline CDR1 and CDR2 sequences are SGHVS and FQNEAQ. The CDR3 length is 13 residues. Trimming removed 3 bases from V and 10 bases from J; junction bases left unmatched: 8. V usage is TRBV7-8 and J usage is TRBJ1-2, with 7 positions matching TRBD1. The sample taken for sequencing was peripheral blood. The TCR sequence derives from a man in his forties or fifties in a cohort sampled during active COVID-19. In DNA form, the CDR3 reads TGTGCCAGCAGCTTCGAAAGGGGACAGCACTACACCTTC. As protein: CASSFERGQHYTF. The full variable domain, with the rest looked up from reference TRBV7-8 and TRBJ1-2, is GAGVSQSPRYKVAKRGQDVALRCDPISGHVSLFWYQQALGQGPEFLTYFQNEAQLDKSGLPSDRFFAERPEGSVSTLKIQRTQQEDSAVYLCASSFERGQHYTFGSGTRLTVV.